This paragraph reports one T cell receptor beta chain. PCR amplification relied on 60 Vbeta primers (plus 13 Jbeta primers). Libraries were prepared by immunoSEQ multiplex PCR; TCRdb keeps only in-frame clonotypes and omits some of them. The sample yields about 93,000 clones, around 73% seen once. This sample was taken from a study of cytomegalovirus exposure and HLA in healthy donors. V lost 5 bases to trimming and J lost 12 bases; unmatched junction nucleotides: 16. The CDR3 totals 14 residues. Germline V gene lookup returns CDR1 GTSNPN and CDR2 SVGIG (reference sequence). This receptor was identified in a woman between 40 and 55 years old in good health and CMV-seronegative. Sequencing was performed on PBMCs. The rearrangement links TRBV30 to TRBJ2-1; TRBD1 aligns across 7 bases. The CDR3 DNA reads TGTGCCTGGGCCTCCGGCAGGGGGTATTGCTTGCAGTTCTTC. This translates into CAWASGRGYCLQFF. Using reference TRBV30 and TRBJ2-1 for the parts outside the CDR3, the full variable domain is SQTIHQWPATLVQPVGSPLSLECTVEGTSNPNLYWYRQAAGRGLQLLFYSVGIGQISSEVPQNLSASRPQDRQFILSSKKLLLSDSGFYLCAWASGRGYCLQFFGPGTRLTVL.